This T cell receptor beta chain was identified during a study of T cells in Graves' hyperthyroidism and ophthalmopathy. The V gene's germline CDR1 is SQVTM and CDR2 ANQGSEA. The V and J ends lost 4 bases and 5 bases respectively, with 18 bases between them. The CDR3 is made up of 14 amino acids. Amplification of TCR beta CDR3 regions was performed using RNA transcripts as template. Initially, a first-round RT-PCR of the TCR CDR3 employed the HTBI primer set. TCRdb fed the multiplex PCR reads into MiXCR, producing one record per CDR3 protein. The sample carries more than 500,000 distinct CDR3 sequences, roughly 15% recorded once. This clonotype was recorded at least ten times. Active moderate-to-severe ophthalmopathy, Clinical Activity Score at least 3, NOSPECS at least 4, under 3 months' duration. Using around 10 ml of fresh peripheral blood, PBMCs were prepared.

The chain couples TRBV29-1 to TRBJ2-7; D possibly uses TRBD1 or TRBD2 (5 bases each). The sample comprised blood. The TCR sequence derives from a woman in her 40s with Graves' ophthalmopathy. As DNA, the CDR3 is TGCAGCGTTGTCGTTATAGGGACCTACCACGAGCAGTACTTC. Protein: CSVVVIGTYHEQYF.